Listed here are 7 T cell receptor beta chains from one sample, sequenced in a study of blood T cells in healthy people across ages. A sample-barcoded 5' primer and a J-beta primer mix were used in a second PCR of roughly 7 to 11 cycles. TCRdb used MiXCR to reprocess the 5' RACE reads, holding one entry per CDR3 protein. This repertoire shows hundreds of thousands of distinct CDR3 sequences, about 36% found once; its top ten account for 10% to 15%. The sample consisted of blood. The source of these receptors is a man between 18 and 35 years old in good health.

The genes are TRBV20-1 and TRBJ2-1; unclear D gene. The length of the CDR3 is 13 residues. V was trimmed by 6 bases and J by 8 bases, leaving 17 bases between them. Germline V lookup: CDR1 DFQATT, CDR2 SNEGSKA (reference sequence). The CDR3 DNA reads TGCAGTGCCCATGTTCCAGCACGCGATGAGCAGTTCTTC. Translated, it gives CSAHVPARDEQFF.

Only a few counts were recorded for this clonotype. The chain recombines TRBV7-2 with TRBJ2-3; D unclear. V was trimmed by 3 bases and J by 7 bases, leaving 8 bases between them. Germline V gene sequence: CDR1 SGHTA, CDR2 FQGNSA. The CDR3 spans 12 residues. CDR3 protein: CASSLESYTQYF. CDR3 DNA: TGTGCCAGCAGCTTGGAGAGTTATACGCAGTATTTT.

The V call is TRBV12-3 or TRBV12-4, the J call TRBJ1-5; unclear D gene. Trimming cost V 6 bases and J 10 bases, with 13 bases left between them. The CDR3 covers 12 residues. The CDR3 nucleotides read TGTGCCAGCAGCATTGGAGTTTCCCCCCAGCATTTT. Residues: CASSIGVSPQHF.

This chain connects TRBV12-3 or TRBV12-4 to TRBJ2-7; 9 bases are shared with TRBD1. With V trimmed by 4 bases and J by 1 base, 20 bases remained unmatched. The CDR3 totals 20 residues. CDR3 DNA sequence: TGTGCCAGCAGTTCCCATGTTACAGGGGGCGTGGTCGGGTTGTCCTACGAGCAGTACTTC. This codes for CASSSHVTGGVVGLSYEQYF.

Concerning this clonotype itself: Germline and junction disagree at one end, which may indicate a read error. This chain links TRBV10-3 with TRBJ1-2; 7 bases are shared with TRBD1. The CDR3 totals 12 residues. Germline CDR1 ENHRY, CDR2 SYGVKD. The CDR3, as DNA: TGTGCCATTCGACAGGGCTACTATGGCTACACCTTT. Residues: CAIRQGYYGYTF.

This clonotype was counted many times. The V and J genes are TRBV29-1 and TRBJ2-3; D may be TRBD1 or TRBD2 (5 bases each). The CDR3 totals 13 residues. From germline, CDR1 is SQVTM and CDR2 ANQGSEA. Trimming pared 5 bases from V and 2 bases from J, leaving 11 bases between. The CDR3 coding sequence is TGCAGCGTTCGGGGCAGTCTCACAGATACGCAGTATTTT. Translating gives CSVRGSLTDTQYF.

The chain recombines TRBV29-1 with TRBJ2-3; no definite D call. Germline CDR1 and CDR2: SQVTM and ANQGSEA. V was shortened by 4 bases and J by 2 bases, with 13 bases between the two germline ends. The CDR3 contains 14 residues. The CDR3 nucleotides are TGCAGCGTTGCTGGTGCGAGAGACACAGATACGCAGTATTTT. This codes for CSVAGARDTDTQYF.